This T cell receptor beta chain stems from a study of blood T cell repertoires in COVID-19. Study at large: Acute and convalescent COVID-19 specimens originated in the United States, Italy and Spain. In each case, the material was cDNA or gDNA derived from T cells, B-cell-depleted T cells, or PBMCs.

Trimming removed 0 bases from V and 4 bases from J; junction bases left unmatched: 8. CDR1 and CDR2 from the germline V gene are LGHNA and YSLEER. The length of the CDR3 is 16 residues. In the authors' methods: Amplification of reference gene primers provided the estimated nucleated cell counts. Repertoires were generated with immunoSEQ multiplex PCR, while TCRdb's copy carries only in-frame clones and drops some. V and J calls and clone size come straight from that table; D and trimming were deduced from the DNA. The repertoire holds 45,000 to 55,000 clones, roughly 84% seen once, with 7% to 10% in the top ten.

Sequencing used peripheral blood. The clonotype was recovered from a man over 45 with active COVID-19. The chain carries TRBV4-3 and TRBJ1-2; 7 bases match TRBD1. CDR3 amino acids: CASSQDTPGGGYGYTF. The CDR3 DNA follows: TGCGCCAGCAGCCAAGATACGCCAGGGGGAGGCTATGGCTACACCTTC.